The 26 T cell receptor beta chains below all came from one sample that was sequenced in a study of response to subunit inactivated influenza vaccine. TCRdb re-called the RT-PCR reads through MiXCR, storing one row per CDR3 protein. The sample records about 620,000 distinct CDR3 sequences, around 10% being singletons. The data also belong to a second study, concerning T cells expressing NK-cell markers. As reported in that work: The authors generated TCR beta cDNA through 5'RACE template switching with UMIs.

Here the sequenced sample was PBMCs from blood, taken on the day of vaccination. The receptor source for this set is a man aged 45-65 years who received an inactivated influenza vaccine.

V usage is TRBV5-1 and J usage is TRBJ2-2; TRBD1 aligns across 8 bases. With 5 bases clipped from V and 5 bases from J, the junction kept 8 bases outside the gene matches. CDR3 length: 15 amino acids. In germline, CDR1 is SGHRS, CDR2 YFSETQ. DNA of the CDR3: TGCGCCAGCAGACGTCGACAGGGGTCTACCGGGGAGCTGTTTTTT. Encoded protein: CASRRRQGSTGELFF.

This clonotype was seen repeatedly, ten times or more. The chain carries TRBV12-3 or TRBV12-4 and TRBJ1-4; 7 bases align to TRBD1. V shed 4 bases, J shed 7 bases, and the junction held 12 bases outside the gene matches. The CDR3 contains 16 residues. For the CDR3, the DNA is TGTGCCAGCAGTTCCCGGTTGGGCAGGGGGGGTGAAAAACTGTTTTTT. Amino acids: CASSSRLGRGGEKLFF.

This clonotype showed up many times. V gene TRBV13 combines with J gene TRBJ2-1; 7 bases are a match to TRBD2. Germline CDR1 PRHDT, CDR2 FYEKMQ (reference sequence). V shed 7 bases, J shed 10 bases, and the junction held 13 bases outside the gene matches. The length of the CDR3 is 14 residues. The CDR3 DNA follows: TGTGCCAGCATTAGAAGGCAGGCGGGAGAAGAGCAGTTCTTC. Residues: CASIRRQAGEEQFF.

V usage is TRBV10-3 and J usage is TRBJ2-5; 7 bases map to TRBD1. From germline, CDR1 is ENHRY and CDR2 SYGVKD. With 5 bases clipped from V and 5 bases from J, the junction kept 5 bases outside the gene matches. CDR3 length: 13 amino acids. The CDR3 reads CAISSTGVETQYF. The CDR3 DNA reads TGTGCCATCAGTTCAACAGGGGTGGAGACCCAGTACTTC.

This clonotype was picked up a small number of times. The V gene is TRBV20-1, the J gene TRBJ1-2; 8 bases are shared with TRBD1. The CDR3 spans 18 residues. Per germline, CDR1 DFQATT and CDR2 SNEGSKA (reference sequence). V lost 3 bases to trimming and J lost 4 bases; unmatched junction nucleotides: 19. CDR3 nucleotide sequence: TGCAGTGCTAGTGATGGGCGGACAGGGCAGATCTCCGGCTATGGCTACACCTTC. The encoded protein is CSASDGRTGQISGYGYTF.

The table lists this clonotype with a few counts. The chain carries TRBV4-3 and TRBJ2-7, with D possibly called TRBD1 or TRBD2 (5 bases each). CDR3 size: 15 residues. The germline V gene has CDR1 LGHNA and CDR2 YSLEER. Trimming took off 6 bases at V and 4 bases at J, with 19 bases between the two ends. CDR3: CASSLLDTGLYEQYF. CDR3 in DNA: TGCGCCAGCAGTCTTTTGGACACGGGGCTGTACGAGCAGTACTTC.

The chain couples TRBV5-1 to TRBJ2-7; D is unresolved. Germline V gene sequence: CDR1 SGHRS, CDR2 YFSETQ. CDR3 size: 13 residues. V was shortened by 4 bases and J by 3 bases, with 11 bases between the two germline ends. The CDR3 reads CASSPVTLYEQYF. CDR3 nucleotides: TGCGCCAGCAGCCCCGTGACACTCTACGAGCAGTACTTC.

This clonotype was counted only a few times. This chain's CDR3 is CASSVNTRDYGYTF. The CDR3 DNA reads as TGTGCCAGCAGTGTCAACACTAGGGACTATGGCTACACCTTC. J is TRBJ1-2 and V is TRBV6-1, with no clear D. Germline CDR1 reads MNHNS; CDR2 reads SASEGT. The CDR3 is 14 residues long. V lost 4 bases to trimming and J lost 3 bases, with 12 bases between them.

The chain combines TRBV20-1 with TRBJ2-5, with 12 bases lining up with TRBD2. Germline-derived CDR1 and CDR2 are DFQATT and SNEGSKA (reference sequence). V lost 5 bases to trimming and J lost 2 bases; unmatched junction nucleotides: 6. This CDR3 has 15 amino acids. The CDR3 nucleotides read TGCAGTGCTGGACCAGGGACTAGCGGGCAAGAGACCCAGTACTTC. Protein: CSAGPGTSGQETQYF.

This clonotype was seen a handful of times. The chain joins TRBV6-1 to TRBJ1-5; D ambiguous. The germline V gene encodes CDR1 MNHNS and CDR2 SASEGT. The CDR3 is made up of 13 amino acids. Trimming shortened V by 8 bases and J by 7 bases, and 15 bases separated the two germline ends. The DNA of the CDR3 is TGTGCCAGCCAACTGACGGGTGGGCAGCCCCAGCATTTT. Translation: CASQLTGGQPQHF.

The CDR3 loop reads CASSQVIRAETQYF. CDR3 in DNA: TGCGCCAGCAGCCAAGTCATACGGGCGGAGACCCAGTACTTC. This rearrangement joins TRBV4-1 to TRBJ2-5, with D unresolved. The CDR3 consists of 14 residues. Germline V gene data show CDR1 as MGHRA and CDR2 as YSYEKL. Trimming left V 1 base short and J 5 bases short, with 11 bases between.

This clonotype was recorded at least ten times. The chain joins TRBV29-1 to TRBJ2-5, with D possibly TRBD2 on 5 matching bases. Germline V gene sequence: CDR1 SQVTM, CDR2 ANQGSEA. CDR3 size: 15 residues. With 7 bases removed from V and 4 bases from J, the gap between germline ends came to 22 bases. The CDR3 loop reads CSASSAANPRETQYF. The CDR3 nucleotides are TGCAGCGCAAGTAGCGCGGCTAACCCCCGAGAGACCCAGTACTTC.

This clonotype was seen a handful of times. The chain recombines TRBV28 with TRBJ1-3; D is perhaps TRBD1 (5 bases). CDR1 MDHEN and CDR2 SYDVKM come from the germline V gene. Deletions cut 6 bases from V and 7 bases from J, with 19 bases between. The CDR3 extends over 15 amino acids. CDR3 loop: CASRALPGTGNTIYF. The CDR3 nucleotides read TGTGCCAGCAGAGCGCTCCCCGGGACGGGTAACACCATATATTTT.

This clonotype was recorded a few times. The chain recombines TRBV7-9 with TRBJ2-3; D remains ambiguous. The V and J ends lost 3 bases and 2 bases respectively, with 12 bases between them. Germline V gene data show CDR1 as SEHNR and CDR2 as FQNEAQ (reference sequence). The CDR3 extends over 15 amino acids. The CDR3 spells CASSFPSGYTDTQYF. CDR3 nucleotides: TGTGCCAGCAGCTTCCCCTCAGGATACACAGATACGCAGTATTTT.

V gene TRBV20-1 combines with J gene TRBJ2-4, with D hard to call. Germline-derived CDR1 and CDR2 are DFQATT and SNEGSKA (reference sequence). This CDR3 has 14 amino acids. V dropped 0 bases and J dropped 6 bases, with 12 bases sitting between them. CDR3 nucleotides: TGCAGTGCTAGAGATGTAACAGTTAGAAACATTCAGTACTTC. This translates into CSARDVTVRNIQYF.

V is TRBV5-4 and J is TRBJ2-3, with TRBD1 identical over 7 bases. Germline trimming cut 4 bases from V and 2 bases from J; bases unmatched to any gene: 10. Germline CDR1 reads SGHNT; CDR2 reads YYREEE (reference sequence). This CDR3 spans 16 amino acids. Here the CDR3 reads CASSPGGGQNTDTQYF. Here the CDR3 DNA reads TGTGCCAGCAGCCCCGGTGGGGGACAGAACACAGATACGCAGTATTTT.

This sequence joins TRBV29-1 and TRBJ2-5; D might be TRBD1 or TRBD2, each matching 5 bases. The CDR3 has 14 amino acids. Looked up from germline, CDR1 is SQVTM and CDR2 is ANQGSEA. The ends were cut back, 5 bases at V and 5 bases at J, with 18 bases in the middle. The CDR3 DNA follows: TGCAGCGTTAATGAGGGCAGGGAAAGGGAGACCCAGTACTTC. It specifies CSVNEGRERETQYF.

This clonotype came up a few times. For the CDR3, the DNA is TGTGCCAGCAGCTTAGGTAGGACTAGCGGGACCATGCCGTACGTGAGGACCCAGTACTTC. Its translation is CASSLGRTSGTMPYVRTQYF. V usage is TRBV11-2 and J usage is TRBJ2-5; 12 bases are a match to TRBD2. The CDR3 consists of 20 residues. J lost 7 bases, V lost 1 base, and 19 bases had no gene match. The germline gives CDR1 SGHAT, CDR2 FQNNGV.

The chain is built from TRBV10-3 and TRBJ1-1; D is possibly TRBD1 (6 bases). V was pared by 4 bases and J by 7 bases, with 13 bases between. In germline, CDR1 is ENHRY, CDR2 SYGVKD. There are 13 residues in the CDR3. CDR3 sequence: CAISGGQPHEAFF. The DNA for the CDR3 is TGTGCCATCAGTGGAGGACAGCCTCATGAAGCTTTCTTT.

Only a few counts were recorded for this clonotype. V and J are TRBV20-1 and TRBJ1-1; no reliable D call. CDR3 length equals 11 residues. Trimming took 6 bases from V and 0 from J, leaving 5 bases between them. The germline V gene has CDR1 DFQATT and CDR2 SNEGSKA (reference sequence). The CDR3 reads CSAVLNTEAFF. CDR3 in DNA: TGCAGTGCCGTCCTGAACACTGAAGCTTTCTTT.

This clonotype came up a few times. The chain uses TRBV7-6 and TRBJ2-1; perhaps D is TRBD1 or TRBD2 (5 bases each). CDR3 size: 17 residues. Germline loops: CDR1 SGHVS, CDR2 FNYEAQ. V was shortened by 1 base and J by 0 bases, with 13 bases between the two germline ends. Here the CDR3 reads CASSLVVGGYSYNEQFF. The CDR3 nucleotides are TGTGCCAGCAGCTTAGTTGTTGGGGGATACTCCTACAATGAGCAGTTCTTC.

CDR3 sequence reads: CASSPVRAGGPDTQYF. CDR3 nucleotides: TGTGCCAGCAGCCCCGTACGAGCGGGAGGGCCAGATACGCAGTATTTT. The rearrangement uses TRBV7-3 and TRBJ2-3, with TRBD2 matching over 10 bases. CDR1 is SGHTA, CDR2 FQGTGA, per germline. The CDR3 loop spans 16 amino acids. V trimming: 5 bases; J trimming: 4 bases; junction bases outside the gene matches: 9.

This clonotype was observed a handful of times. The chain links TRBV27 to TRBJ1-5; weak D call: TRBD1 (5 bases). From germline, CDR1 is MNHEY and CDR2 SMNVEV (reference sequence). The ends were cut back, 1 base at V and 7 bases at J, with 14 bases in the middle. The CDR3 spans 15 residues. The CDR3 reads CASSLWGGAEQPQHF. The CDR3, as DNA: TGTGCCAGCAGTTTATGGGGCGGCGCGGAACAGCCCCAGCATTTT.

The genes are TRBV20-1 and TRBJ1-4; the D gene is possibly TRBD1 (6 bases). This CDR3 has 14 amino acids. V lost 8 bases and J 0 bases, leaving 13 bases between the germline ends. The germline gives CDR1 DFQATT, CDR2 SNEGSKA (reference sequence). CDR3 bases: TGCAGTACTTATCAGGGGCCAACTAATGAAAAACTGTTTTTT. Its translation: CSTYQGPTNEKLFF.

V and J are TRBV4-3 and TRBJ1-4; tentative D call: TRBD1 (6 bases). The germline V and J ends were trimmed by 1 base and 5 bases, with 20 bases remaining between them. Germline V gene sequence: CDR1 LGHNA, CDR2 YSLEER. This CDR3 contains 18 residues. CDR3 coding DNA: TGCGCCAGCAGCCAAGGAGGGCCTACCGGGACAAGAAATGAAAAACTGTTTTTT. Protein: CASSQGGPTGTRNEKLFF.

This chain uses TRBV11-1 with TRBJ2-1, with D perhaps TRBD1 (6 bases). The CDR3 runs to 12 residues. Per the germline V gene, CDR1 is SGHAT and CDR2 is FQDESV (reference sequence). Trimming left V 6 bases short and J 6 bases short, with 9 bases between. The CDR3: CASRGAVNEQFF. The CDR3 DNA is TGTGCCAGCAGGGGGGCGGTCAATGAGCAGTTCTTC. The full variable domain, its missing parts supplied by reference TRBV11-1 and TRBJ2-1, is EAEVAQSPRYKITEKSQAVAFWCDPISGHATLYWYRQILGQGPELLVQFQDESVVDDSQLPKDRFSAERLKGVDSTLKIQPAELGDSAMYLCASRGAVNEQFFGPGTRLTVL.